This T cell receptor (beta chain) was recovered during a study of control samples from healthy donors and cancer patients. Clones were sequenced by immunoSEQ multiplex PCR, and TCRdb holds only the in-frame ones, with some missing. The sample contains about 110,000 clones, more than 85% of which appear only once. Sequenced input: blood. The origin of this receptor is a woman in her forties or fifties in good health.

Here the CDR3 reads CASSVVAGGMDTQYF. Here the CDR3 DNA reads TGTGCCAGCAGCGTAGTAGCGGGAGGAATGGATACGCAGTATTTT. V is TRBV9 and J is TRBJ2-3, with 10 bases matching TRBD2. The CDR3 runs to 15 residues. The V segment lost 0 bases and the J segment 6 bases; nucleotides outside the gene matches: 4. CDR1 and CDR2 from the germline V gene are SGDLS and YYNGEE.